These 8 T cell receptor beta chains were sequenced from one sample in a study of blood T cell repertoires in COVID-19 (dated by TCRdb to about 2020). The library was built by means of the immunoSEQ multiplex PCR assay. TCRdb holds this immuneACCESS table with in-frame rearrangements only. Some clones are missing; in checked studies, unresolved V genes explain under half, and the rest has no known cause. The sample table shows around 81,000 clones, and 84% are seen once. About 12% of the sample belongs to the ten largest clones. Input material: peripheral blood. These receptor sequences come from a human donor in a cohort sampled during active COVID-19.

The rearrangement uses TRBV7-2 and TRBJ2-2; TRBD2 matches at 14 bases. CDR3 length equals 16 residues. V was clipped by 4 bases and J by 8 bases; unmatched bases: 6. The germline CDR1 and CDR2 sequences are SGHTA and FQGNSA. The CDR3 DNA reads TGTGCCAGCAGCTCCTGGACTAGCGGGGGGCTGGGGGAGCTGTTTTTT. Protein: CASSSWTSGGLGELFF.

This chain uses TRBV28 with TRBJ2-5; a possible D gene is TRBD2 (7 bases). CDR1 MDHEN and CDR2 SYDVKM come from the germline V gene. CDR3 length equals 13 residues. Trimming removed 8 bases at V and 6 bases at J, with 16 bases between. The CDR3 DNA reads as TGTGCCAGCGGGGGGGCCGGGGTTAAGACCCAGTACTTC. Amino acids: CASGGAGVKTQYF.

V and J are TRBV28 and TRBJ2-1; 9 bases map to TRBD2. CDR1 is MDHEN, CDR2 SYDVKM, per germline. Unmatched junction bases numbered 7, after V lost 9 bases and J lost 4 bases. The length of the CDR3 is 14 residues. The CDR3 nucleotides are TGTGCCAGTAGTCTCCTAGCGGGATACAATGAGCAGTTCTTC. Amino acids: CASSLLAGYNEQFF.

CDR3 coding DNA: TGCAGTGCTAGTGGCTCGTACAACTCCTACGAGCAGTACTTC. Translating gives CSASGSYNSYEQYF. V and J are TRBV20-1 and TRBJ2-7; D remains ambiguous. The CDR3 runs 14 residues. CDR1 and CDR2 (germline): DFQATT, SNEGSKA (reference sequence). V dropped 3 bases and J dropped 0 bases, with 12 bases sitting between them.

The chain has TRBV6-5 and TRBJ1-5; 10 nucleotides line up with TRBD1. After removal of 5 bases from V and 6 bases from J, the junction contained 7 bases not matched to a gene. The CDR3 consists of 15 residues. Germline CDR1 reads MNHEY; CDR2 reads SVGAGI. Written as DNA, the CDR3 is TGTGCCAGCAGTCGGGACAGGGGTGTAGGTCAGCCCCAGCATTTT. Translation gives CASSRDRGVGQPQHF.

CDR3 DNA: TGTGCCAGCTCGCCCGGACAGGGGACCTCTGGAAACACCATATATTTT. Translating it yields CASSPGQGTSGNTIYF. The genes are TRBV18 and TRBJ1-3; 9 bases align to TRBD1. The CDR3 contains 16 residues. V lost 6 bases to trimming and J lost 0 bases; unmatched junction nucleotides: 6. Germline V gene lookup returns CDR1 KGHSH and CDR2 LQKENI.

Worth noting for this clone: Sequence at one end of the junction differs from germline and may be a read error. V usage is TRBV7-2 and J usage is TRBJ2-3; TRBD2 matches at 10 bases. CDR1 is SGHTA and CDR2 is FQGNSA in the germline V gene. The CDR3 totals 14 residues. CDR3 nucleotides: TGTGCCAGCAGCTTAGCCGGTGGGCCTAGCGGGGGTTCGTTT. It is translated as CASSLAGGPSGGSF. The full variable domain, with the rest looked up from reference TRBV7-2 and TRBJ2-3, is GAGVSQSPSNKVTEKGKDVELRCDPISGHTALYWYRQSLGQGLEFLIYFQGNSAPDKSGLPSDRFSAERTGGSVSTLTIQRTQQEDSAVYLCASSLAGGPSGGSFGPGTRLTVL.

The chain recombines TRBV7-2 with TRBJ2-7; the D gene is possibly TRBD1 (5 bases). Per germline, CDR1 SGHTA and CDR2 FQGNSA. The CDR3 runs 15 residues. Trimming removed 1 base at V and 0 bases at J, with 10 bases between. CDR3 DNA: TGTGCCAGCAGCTTAGGACAGCACAGCTCCTACGAGCAGTACTTC. Protein product: CASSLGQHSSYEQYF.